The 23 T cell receptor beta chains presented below share a single source sample, sequenced in a study of early T cells in non-severe SARS-CoV-2 infection. In TCRdb, the 5' RACE reads were re-called with MiXCR into one record per CDR3 protein. The table lists tens of thousands of distinct CDR3 sequences, 6% to 8.5% of them singletons. Sequenced material: whole blood. All receptors derive from an adult who was a healthcare worker with PCR-confirmed SARS-CoV-2 infection or an uninfected control (not recorded which).

This clonotype was found many times. The chain uses TRBV4-3 and TRBJ1-5; D gene uncertain. CDR3 length: 15 residues. The germline CDR1 and CDR2 sequences are LGHNA and YSLEER. V was shortened by 2 bases and J by 5 bases, with 13 bases between the two germline ends. CDR3 sequence reads: CASSQSIGRDQPQHF. CDR3 DNA sequence: TGCGCCAGCAGCCAAAGTATCGGGCGCGATCAGCCCCAGCATTTT.

The table lists this clonotype with a few counts. The V and J genes are TRBV27 and TRBJ2-7, with 8 bases fitting TRBD2. Trimming removed 3 bases from V and 1 base from J; junction bases left unmatched: 5. Germline values: CDR1 MNHEY, CDR2 SMNVEV (reference sequence). The CDR3 covers 15 residues. CDR3 residues: CASSFGGGLSYEQYF. Here the CDR3 DNA reads TGTGCCAGCAGTTTTGGCGGGGGGTTATCCTACGAGCAGTACTTC.

This clonotype was seen a few times. This rearrangement joins TRBV19 to TRBJ2-2; tentatively, D is TRBD1 (5 bases). The V end was cut by 6 bases, the J end by 5 bases, with 13 bases between. The CDR3 runs 14 residues. Germline V gene sequence: CDR1 LNHDA, CDR2 SQIVND (reference sequence). This chain's CDR3 is CASRPQGLTGELFF. The DNA for the CDR3 is TGTGCCAGTAGACCCCAGGGTTTGACCGGGGAGCTGTTTTTT.

This clonotype was picked up many times. The chain combines TRBV4-2 with TRBJ2-3; maybe TRBD2 (5 bases). The germline gives CDR1 LGHNA, CDR2 YNFKEQ. V was shortened by 2 bases and J by 1 base, with 10 bases between the two germline ends. The CDR3 contains 15 residues. The CDR3 loop reads CASSQFPGGTDTQYF. The CDR3 bases are TGTGCCAGCAGCCAATTCCCCGGGGGCACAGATACGCAGTATTTT.

This clonotype was found many times. This chain uses TRBV5-1 with TRBJ1-3; D not resolved. This CDR3 comprises 16 residues. Germline CDR1 and CDR2: SGHRS and YFSETQ. Trimming removed 0 bases from V and 0 bases from J, with 10 bases in between. The CDR3 loop reads CASSLVAAVSGNTIYF. DNA for the CDR3: TGCGCCAGCAGCTTGGTGGCGGCCGTCTCTGGAAACACCATATATTTT.

The chain employs TRBV15 and TRBJ2-3; 7 bases map to TRBD2. The germline V gene encodes CDR1 LNHNV and CDR2 YYDKDF (reference sequence). Trimming took 3 bases from V and 5 from J; bases not matched to a gene: 11. This CDR3 contains 16 residues. DNA of the CDR3: TGTGCCACCAGCAGGGAGTACGAGCCTAGCGGAGATACGCAGTATTTT. It specifies CATSREYEPSGDTQYF.

Many counts were recorded for this clonotype. The V and J genes are TRBV10-2 and TRBJ2-2, with D tentatively TRBD2 (6 bases). V was cut by 8 bases and J by 4 bases, with 8 bases left in between. CDR1 WSHSY and CDR2 SAAADI come from the germline V gene. The CDR3 covers 12 residues. CDR3 protein: CASLRGTGELFF. The CDR3 region has the DNA TGCGCCAGCTTGCGGGGCACCGGGGAGCTGTTTTTT.

Here the CDR3 reads CASSLLPGAYNEQFF. DNA for the CDR3: TGTGCCAGCAGCTTACTGCCAGGGGCTTACAATGAGCAGTTCTTC. The rearrangement uses TRBV7-2 and TRBJ2-1; possibly TRBD1 for D (6 bases). V was trimmed by 2 bases and J by 4 bases, leaving 12 bases between them. The CDR3 loop spans 15 amino acids. Germline lookup yields CDR1 SGHTA and CDR2 FQGNSA.

This clonotype appeared many times. The V gene is TRBV6-2 or TRBV6-3, the J gene TRBJ2-2, with D perhaps matching TRBD1 or TRBD2 (5 bases each). The length of the CDR3 is 16 residues. Between the trimmed V and J ends, which lost 0 bases and 0 bases, there was a span of 8 bases. Germline CDR1 MNHEY, CDR2 SVGEGT. CDR3 residues: CASSYSGRSNTGELFF. The CDR3 coding sequence is TGTGCCAGCAGTTACTCGGGACGGTCGAACACCGGGGAGCTGTTTTTT.

CDR3 amino acids: CASSLMAEETQYF. As DNA, the CDR3 is TGTGCCAGCAGTTTAATGGCAGAAGAGACCCAGTACTTC. The J gene is TRBJ2-5, the V gene TRBV27, with unresolved D. The germline CDR1 and CDR2 sequences are MNHEY and SMNVEV (reference sequence). Trimming took 2 bases from V and 3 from J, leaving 7 bases between them. CDR3 length: 13 residues.

This clonotype has more than one count but fewer than ten. The chain is built from TRBV6-2 or TRBV6-3 and TRBJ2-3; 7 bases fit TRBD1. Germline assignment: CDR1 MNHEY and CDR2 SVGEGT. The trim removed 6 bases at V and 4 bases at J, leaving 7 bases unmatched. This CDR3 contains 14 residues. The CDR3 DNA follows: TGTGCCAGCAGAGGACGACAGGGCTCAGATACGCAGTATTTT. Residues: CASRGRQGSDTQYF.

This clonotype has at least ten counts. The V gene is TRBV7-2, the J gene TRBJ2-3; D remains ambiguous. V lost 3 bases and J lost 5, with 9 bases in between. This CDR3 has 13 amino acids. Germline CDR1 and CDR2: SGHTA and FQGNSA. The CDR3 loop is CASSFRTGDTQYF. The CDR3 bases are TGTGCCAGCAGCTTCCGTACGGGAGATACGCAGTATTTT.

This clonotype has a count of ten or more. The gene calls are TRBV7-9 and TRBJ1-1; 9 nucleotides line up with TRBD1. The CDR3 sequence is 13 residues long. Germline V gene lookup returns CDR1 SEHNR and CDR2 FQNEAQ (reference sequence). V trimming: 6 bases; J trimming: 1 base; junction bases outside the gene matches: 0. CDR3 region: CASRGQGNTEAFF. The CDR3 nucleotides read TGTGCCAGCAGGGGACAGGGGAACACTGAAGCTTTCTTT.

This clonotype was picked up a small number of times. The chain is built from TRBV21-1 and TRBJ2-1; the table's D gene call, TRBD2, was not cross checked with the DNA. TRBV21-1 corresponds to a pseudogene. This CDR3 has 22 amino acids. CDR3 residues: CASSSPGGTGGVPGLAVGEQFF. The CDR3 DNA sequence: TGTGCCAGCAGTTCCCCAGGGGGCACAGGGGGTGTACCGGGACTAGCGGTAGGTGAGCAGTTCTTC.

The chain carries TRBV20-1 and TRBJ1-4, with TRBD1 as a possible D gene (6 bases). CDR1 DFQATT and CDR2 SNEGSKA come from the germline V gene (reference sequence). The V gene lost 0 bases and the J gene lost 0 bases, with 11 bases spanning the gap. The CDR3 sequence is 16 residues long. The CDR3 bases are TGCAGTGCTAGAGAGGGGGGGCGAGCAACTAATGAAAAACTGTTTTTT. It yields the protein CSAREGGRATNEKLFF.

The chain carries TRBV28 and TRBJ2-7; 9 bases are a match to TRBD1. After removal of 3 bases from V and 7 bases from J, the junction contained 7 bases not matched to a gene. This CDR3 is 14 amino acids long. Germline values: CDR1 MDHEN, CDR2 SYDVKM. Here the CDR3 DNA reads TGTGCCAGCAGTTTCGGACAGGGGTTGAGGGAGCAGTACTTC. Translated: CASSFGQGLREQYF.

This clonotype was found many times. The chain links TRBV18 to TRBJ2-2; 12 nucleotides line up with TRBD1. CDR3 size: 17 residues. CDR1 is KGHSH, CDR2 LQKENI, per germline. The V gene end was trimmed by 0 bases and the J gene end by 5 bases; junction bases not matched to a gene: 4. CDR3 sequence: CASSPPGQGARTGELFF. The CDR3 nucleotides read TGTGCCAGCTCACCACCGGGACAGGGGGCGCGGACCGGGGAGCTGTTTTTT.

This clonotype occurred a few times. V gene TRBV11-2 combines with J gene TRBJ2-5, with a tentative D call TRBD1 (6 bases). Deletions cut 5 bases from V and 2 bases from J, with 15 bases between. This CDR3 is built from 15 residues. Germline V CDR1 and CDR2: SGHAT, FQNNGV. The CDR3 spells CASSRATGVQETQYF. The CDR3 DNA sequence: TGTGCCAGCAGCCGTGCGACAGGAGTTCAAGAGACCCAGTACTTC.

This clonotype came up many times. J is TRBJ2-6 and V is TRBV19; D is uncertain. Per the germline V gene, CDR1 is LNHDA and CDR2 is SQIVND (reference sequence). This CDR3 has 15 residues. Trimming stripped 3 bases from V and 0 bases from J, with 6 bases between. The CDR3 region is CASSIWHSGANVLTF. CDR3 DNA: TGTGCCAGTAGTATCTGGCACTCTGGGGCCAACGTCCTGACTTTC. Complete variable domain (other parts from reference TRBV19 and TRBJ2-6): DGGITQSPKYLFRKEGQNVTLSCEQNLNHDAMYWYRQDPGQGLRLIYYSQIVNDFQKGDIAEGYSVSREKKESFPLTVTSAQKNPTAFYLCASSIWHSGANVLTFGAGSRLTVL.

This clonotype was seen many times. V is TRBV29-1 and J is TRBJ1-1; possibly TRBD1 for D (6 bases). The length of the CDR3 is 12 residues. CDR1 and CDR2 from the germline V gene are SQVTM and ANQGSEA. Trimming left V 7 bases short and J 0 bases short, with 9 bases between. The CDR3 here is CSGGQMNTEAFF. CDR3 nucleotide sequence: TGCAGCGGTGGACAGATGAACACTGAAGCTTTCTTT.

The chain combines TRBV4-3 with TRBJ2-1; D is perhaps TRBD1 (5 bases). The CDR3 is made up of 17 amino acids. V was pared by 0 bases and J by 3 bases, with 15 bases between. The germline CDR1 and CDR2 sequences are LGHNA and YSLEER. This CDR3 is CASSQDSPGNLYNEQFF. In DNA form, the CDR3 reads TGCGCCAGCAGCCAAGACTCCCCAGGGAACCTCTACAATGAGCAGTTCTTC.

The rearrangement uses TRBV20-1 and TRBJ2-3; the match to TRBD2 covers 8 bases. Germline CDR1 and CDR2: DFQATT and SNEGSKA (reference sequence). The CDR3 totals 15 residues. J was trimmed by 2 bases and V by 5 bases; bases with no gene match: 9. The CDR3 here is CSAFPGLVYTDTQYF. The CDR3 nucleotides read TGCAGTGCTTTCCCGGGACTAGTCTACACAGATACGCAGTATTTT.

This clonotype was detected only a few times. This rearrangement joins TRBV5-5 to TRBJ2-1; the D is unclear. The CDR3 spans 11 residues. Trimming shortened V by 4 bases and J by 8 bases, and 7 bases separated the two germline ends. Germline values: CDR1 SGHKS, CDR2 YYEKEE (reference sequence). Written as DNA, the CDR3 is TGTGCCAGCAGCGATTACGATGAGCAGTTCTTC. Translation gives CASSDYDEQFF.